Following are 20 T cell receptor beta chains from one sample sequenced in a study of cytomegalovirus exposure and HLA in healthy donors. Vbeta (60) and Jbeta (13) primers were used in the PCR. TCRdb's table, derived via immunoSEQ multiplex PCR, lists solely in-frame clones and lacks some. The sample contains around 210,000 clones, 65% to 85% of which appear only once. Sequencing input: PBMCs. Every receptor here comes from a woman in her 30s in good health and CMV-seronegative.

The chain carries TRBV9 and TRBJ2-2; 10 bases agree with TRBD1. CDR3 length: 14 amino acids. V lost 5 bases to trimming and J lost 3 bases; unmatched junction nucleotides: 1. Germline loops: CDR1 SGDLS, CDR2 YYNGEE. The CDR3 DNA reads as TGTGCCAGCAGTGGACAGGGGGACACCGGGGAGCTGTTTTTT. Translation gives CASSGQGDTGELFF.

This clone was counted between two and nine times. The chain recombines TRBV5-1 with TRBJ2-3; 9 bases align to TRBD2. There are 16 residues in the CDR3. Germline CDR1 reads SGHRS; CDR2 reads YFSETQ. The V and J ends lost 4 bases and 6 bases, in that order; junction bases with no gene match: 12. The CDR3 loop reads CASSLEVAGASDTQYF. The CDR3 DNA reads TGCGCCAGCAGCCTGGAAGTAGCGGGGGCTTCGGATACGCAGTATTTT.

The chain is built from TRBV6-1 and TRBJ1-1; D is unclear. The V gene's germline CDR1 is MNHNS and CDR2 SASEGT. The length of the CDR3 is 14 residues. Deletions cut 5 bases from V and 4 bases from J, with 14 bases between. Here the CDR3 DNA reads TGTGCCAGCAGTCCCTTGAGGGAGATCACTGAAGCTTTCTTT. Translated: CASSPLREITEAFF.

This clone was detected a few times. The chain combines TRBV4-2 with TRBJ2-1; 9 bases match TRBD2. J was trimmed by 7 bases and V by 7 bases; bases with no gene match: 8. The CDR3 is made up of 14 amino acids. Germline V gene data show CDR1 as LGHNA and CDR2 as YNFKEQ. The CDR3 reads CASKLAGVGNEQFF. CDR3 bases: TGTGCCAGCAAGTTAGCGGGAGTTGGTAATGAGCAGTTCTTC.

The chain combines TRBV5-1 with TRBJ2-7; no firm D call. The CDR3 consists of 13 residues. V lost 4 bases to trimming and J lost 0 bases, with 8 bases between them. Germline assignment: CDR1 SGHRS and CDR2 YFSETQ. The CDR3 DNA is TGCGCCAGCAGCCTTACGGGCTCCTACGAGCAGTACTTC. Translating gives CASSLTGSYEQYF.

This chain uses TRBV5-6 with TRBJ2-5; 14 bases are shared with TRBD2. This CDR3 is 15 amino acids long. V was clipped by 7 bases and J by 5 bases; unmatched bases: 7. CDR1 and CDR2 from the germline V gene are SGHDT and YYEEEE. The CDR3 DNA sequence: TGTGCCAGCTTGCGACTAGCGGGGGGGCTGGAGACCCAGTACTTC. Protein sequence: CASLRLAGGLETQYF. Filled out from reference TRBV5-6 and TRBJ2-5, the complete variable domain reads DAGVTQSPTHLIKTRGQQVTLRCSPKSGHDTVSWYQQALGQGPQFIFQYYEEEERQRGNFPDRFSGHQFPNYSSELNVNALLLGDSALYLCASLRLAGGLETQYFGPGTRLLVL.

This chain uses TRBV7-2 with TRBJ1-5; TRBD1 is a possible D gene (5 bases). Trimming removed 2 bases from V and 4 bases from J, with 9 bases in between. CDR1 SGHTA and CDR2 FQGNSA come from the germline V gene. There are 14 residues in the CDR3. CDR3 nucleotide sequence: TGTGCCAGCAGCTTACAGGGAGGGAATCAGCCCCAGCATTTT. Protein: CASSLQGGNQPQHF.

This sequence joins TRBV6-5 and TRBJ1-6, with a possible D match to TRBD1 (6 bases). V was pared by 5 bases and J by 9 bases, with 14 bases between. The V gene's germline CDR1 is MNHEY and CDR2 SVGAGI. The CDR3 consists of 14 residues. DNA of the CDR3: TGTGCCAGCAGTCCGGACAGTCTGGCTTCACCCCTCCACTTT. Amino acids: CASSPDSLASPLHF.

This clone was counted only a few times. The V call is TRBV5-4, the J call TRBJ2-7; 9 bases match TRBD2. With V trimmed by 0 bases and J by 3 bases, 7 bases remained unmatched. The length of the CDR3 is 16 residues. Germline V gene lookup returns CDR1 SGHNT and CDR2 YYREEE (reference sequence). CDR3 in amino acids: CASSLGGGGAHYEQYF. The CDR3 nucleotides are TGTGCCAGCAGCTTGGGAGGCGGGGGGGCCCACTACGAGCAGTACTTC.

The chain has TRBV5-1 and TRBJ2-5; 8 bases are shared with TRBD1. The V and J ends lost 2 bases and 10 bases, in that order; junction bases with no gene match: 10. Germline loops: CDR1 SGHRS, CDR2 YFSETQ. The CDR3 extends over 14 amino acids. The CDR3: CASSFQGAGGDQYF. CDR3 bases: TGCGCCAGCAGCTTCCAGGGGGCTGGGGGAGACCAGTACTTC.

Concerning this clone itself: The junction departs from the called germline gene at one end, perhaps through a read error. The chain has TRBV30 and TRBJ2-6; 10 positions agree with TRBD1. The CDR3 is made up of 16 amino acids. Germline CDR1 is GTSNPN and CDR2 is SVGIG (reference sequence). CDR3 nucleotide sequence: TGTGCCGGGGGGACAGGGGAGAGGCCTGGGGCCAACGTCCTGCCTTTC. Translated, it gives CAGGTGERPGANVLPF.

The V and J genes are TRBV7-2 and TRBJ1-1; D call uncertain. This CDR3 contains 13 residues. V dropped 2 bases and J dropped 1 base, with 5 bases sitting between them. Looked up from germline, CDR1 is SGHTA and CDR2 is FQGNSA. CDR3 loop: CASSLMANTEAFF. The CDR3 DNA sequence: TGTGCCAGCAGCTTAATGGCGAACACTGAAGCTTTCTTT.

The J gene is TRBJ2-3, the V gene TRBV21-1; the D call in the table, TRBD1, was not verified against the DNA. TRBV21-1 is noted as a pseudogene. This CDR3 contains 14 residues. The CDR3 region has the DNA TGTGCCAGCACCCCGGGACAGGGGGCAGATACGCAGTATTTT. Translated: CASTPGQGADTQYF.

V and J are TRBV5-1 and TRBJ2-1; 9 positions agree with TRBD1. Germline CDR1 and CDR2: SGHRS and YFSETQ. Unmatched junction bases numbered 5, after V lost 5 bases and J lost 5 bases. The CDR3 is 14 amino acids. The CDR3 nucleotides read TGCGCCAGCAGGAAGGGGACAGGGAACAATGAGCAGTTCTTC. Amino acids: CASRKGTGNNEQFF.

The chain links TRBV7-9 to TRBJ2-7; weak D call: TRBD1 (5 bases). This CDR3 is 14 amino acids long. Germline-derived CDR1 and CDR2 are SEHNR and FQNEAQ (reference sequence). V shed 0 bases and J shed 4 bases, with 10 bases lying between them. The CDR3 reads CASSLAGAGYEQYF. The CDR3 nucleotides are TGTGCCAGCAGCTTAGCAGGGGCTGGGTACGAGCAGTACTTC.

This rearrangement joins TRBV6-1 to TRBJ1-2, with TRBD1 matching over 8 bases. This CDR3 spans 15 amino acids. J lost 4 bases, V lost 2 bases, and 6 bases had no gene match. The germline gives CDR1 MNHNS, CDR2 SASEGT. CDR3 nucleotide sequence: TGTGCCAGCAGTGAAATCCAGGGGGCTGGCTATGGCTACACCTTC. The encoded protein is CASSEIQGAGYGYTF.

V and J are TRBV5-1 and TRBJ1-2, with a weak D call TRBD1 (5 bases). Trimming left V 2 bases short and J 4 bases short, with 9 bases between. Per germline, CDR1 SGHRS and CDR2 YFSETQ. The CDR3 length is 13 residues. This CDR3 is CASSLDSPYGYTF. CDR3 bases: TGCGCCAGCAGCTTAGACAGTCCCTATGGCTACACCTTC.

CDR3 bases: TGTGCCACCAGCAAAGACCGGGGTCAGCCCCAGCATTTT. This encodes CATSKDRGQPQHF. The chain employs TRBV15 and TRBJ1-5; no clear D. The CDR3 consists of 13 residues. The V and J ends lost 4 bases and 6 bases respectively, with 10 bases between them. Germline V gives CDR1 LNHNV, CDR2 YYDKDF (reference sequence). Based on the CDR3 plus reference TRBV15 and TRBJ1-5, the full variable domain is DAMVIQNPRYQVTQFGKPVTLSCSQTLNHNVMYWYQQKSSQAPKLLFHYYDKDFNNEADTPDNFQSRRPNTSFCFLDIRSPGLGDTAMYLCATSKDRGQPQHFGDGTRLSIL.

The V gene is TRBV6-5, the J gene TRBJ2-5; D remains ambiguous. Trimming cost V 5 bases and J 2 bases, with 9 bases left between them. The CDR3 loop spans 13 amino acids. From germline, CDR1 is MNHEY and CDR2 SVGAGI. DNA of the CDR3: TGTGCCAGCAGTGTACAGATACAAGAGACCCAGTACTTC. Translated, it gives CASSVQIQETQYF.

The CDR3 DNA is TGTGCCAGCAGCTTGGAGGGGACAGGGGCTTACGAGCAGTACTTC. This sequence encodes CASSLEGTGAYEQYF. This chain joins TRBV5-5 and TRBJ2-7, with TRBD1 matching over 10 bases. The germline V gene has CDR1 SGHKS and CDR2 YYEKEE (reference sequence). Germline trimming cut 0 bases from V and 4 bases from J; bases unmatched to any gene: 4. This CDR3 has 15 amino acids.